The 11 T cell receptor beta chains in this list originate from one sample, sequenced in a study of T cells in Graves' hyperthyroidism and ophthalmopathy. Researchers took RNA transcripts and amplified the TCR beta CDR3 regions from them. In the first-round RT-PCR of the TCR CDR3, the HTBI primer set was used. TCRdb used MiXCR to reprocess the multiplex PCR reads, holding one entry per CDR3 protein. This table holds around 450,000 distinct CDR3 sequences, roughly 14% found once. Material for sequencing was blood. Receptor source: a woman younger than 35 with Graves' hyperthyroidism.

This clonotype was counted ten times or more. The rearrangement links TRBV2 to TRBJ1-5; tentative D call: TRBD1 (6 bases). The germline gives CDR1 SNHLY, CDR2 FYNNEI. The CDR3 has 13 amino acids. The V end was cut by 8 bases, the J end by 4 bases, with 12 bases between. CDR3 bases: TGTGCCAGCCTCCGGGACACTAATCAGCCCCAGCATTTT. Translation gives CASLRDTNQPQHF.

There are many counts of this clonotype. CDR3 amino acids: CASPGRLAGGPDTQYF. Written as DNA, the CDR3 is TGTGCCAGCCCCGGCCGGCTAGCGGGAGGACCAGATACGCAGTATTTT. This rearrangement joins TRBV2 to TRBJ2-3; TRBD2 aligns across 11 bases. V lost 8 bases and J lost 4; bases outside the gene matches: 11. The germline gives CDR1 SNHLY, CDR2 FYNNEI. The length of the CDR3 is 16 residues.

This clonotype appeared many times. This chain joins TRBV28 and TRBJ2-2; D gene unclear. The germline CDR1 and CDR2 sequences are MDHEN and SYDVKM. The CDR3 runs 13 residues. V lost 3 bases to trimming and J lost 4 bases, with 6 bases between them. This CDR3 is CASSLALTGELFF. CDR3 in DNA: TGTGCCAGCAGTTTGGCGCTCACCGGGGAGCTGTTTTTT.

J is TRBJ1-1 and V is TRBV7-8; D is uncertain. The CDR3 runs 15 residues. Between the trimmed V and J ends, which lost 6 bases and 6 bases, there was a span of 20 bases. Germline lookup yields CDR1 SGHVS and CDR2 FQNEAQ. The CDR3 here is CASSEDVLPVAEAFF. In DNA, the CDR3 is TGTGCCAGCAGTGAAGATGTCTTACCAGTCGCTGAAGCTTTCTTT. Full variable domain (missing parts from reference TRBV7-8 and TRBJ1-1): GAGVSQSPRYKVAKRGQDVALRCDPISGHVSLFWYQQALGQGPEFLTYFQNEAQLDKSGLPSDRFFAERPEGSVSTLKIQRTQQEDSAVYLCASSEDVLPVAEAFFGQGTRLTVV.

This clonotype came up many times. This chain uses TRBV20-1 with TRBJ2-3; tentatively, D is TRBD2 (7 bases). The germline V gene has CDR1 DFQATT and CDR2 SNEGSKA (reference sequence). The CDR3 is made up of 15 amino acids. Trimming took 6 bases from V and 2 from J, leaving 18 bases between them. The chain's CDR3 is CSARESGGFTDTQYF. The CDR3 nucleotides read TGCAGTGCGAGGGAGTCGGGGGGCTTCACAGATACGCAGTATTTT.

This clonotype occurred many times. The CDR3 loop is CASSPISGQGSRTNTEAFF. The CDR3 bases are TGTGCCAGCTCACCAATTAGTGGACAGGGGAGCCGGACGAACACTGAAGCTTTCTTT. This chain uses TRBV18 with TRBJ1-1; 9 positions agree with TRBD1. Germline-derived CDR1 and CDR2 are KGHSH and LQKENI. After removal of 2 bases from V and 1 base from J, the junction contained 14 bases not matched to a gene. The CDR3 length is 19 residues.

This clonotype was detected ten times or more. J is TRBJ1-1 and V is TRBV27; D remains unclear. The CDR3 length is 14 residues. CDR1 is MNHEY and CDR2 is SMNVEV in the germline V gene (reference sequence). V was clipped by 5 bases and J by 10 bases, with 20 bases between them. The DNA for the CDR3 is TGTGCCAGCAGTAATTGGGGTAGAATGGAAGTAGCTTTCTTT. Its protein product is CASSNWGRMEVAFF.

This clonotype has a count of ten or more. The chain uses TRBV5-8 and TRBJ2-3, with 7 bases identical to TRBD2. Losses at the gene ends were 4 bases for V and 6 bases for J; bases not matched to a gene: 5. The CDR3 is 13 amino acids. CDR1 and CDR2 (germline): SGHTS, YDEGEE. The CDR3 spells CASSRAGTDTQYF. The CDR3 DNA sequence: TGTGCCAGCAGCAGAGCGGGAACTGATACGCAGTATTTT. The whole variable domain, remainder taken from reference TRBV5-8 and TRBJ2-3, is EAGVTQSPTHLIKTRGQQATLRCSPISGHTSVYWYQQALGLGLQFLLWYDEGEERNRGNFPPRFSGRQFPNYSSELNVNALELEDSALYLCASSRAGTDTQYFGPGTRLTVL.

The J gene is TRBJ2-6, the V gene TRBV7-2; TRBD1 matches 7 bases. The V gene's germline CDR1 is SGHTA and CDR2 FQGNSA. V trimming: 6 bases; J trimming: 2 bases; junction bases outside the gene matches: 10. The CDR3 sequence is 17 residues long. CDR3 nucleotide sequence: TGTGCCAGCAGTGAATTAGGGGGCTTGGCTGGGGCCAACGTCCTGACTTTC. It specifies CASSELGGLAGANVLTF.

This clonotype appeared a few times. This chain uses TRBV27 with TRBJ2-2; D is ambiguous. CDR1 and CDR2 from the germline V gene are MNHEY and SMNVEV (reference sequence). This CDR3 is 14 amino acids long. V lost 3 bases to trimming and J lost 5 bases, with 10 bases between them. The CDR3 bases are TGTGCCAGCAGTTTTACAGCAGCAACCGGGGAGCTGTTTTTT. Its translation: CASSFTAATGELFF.

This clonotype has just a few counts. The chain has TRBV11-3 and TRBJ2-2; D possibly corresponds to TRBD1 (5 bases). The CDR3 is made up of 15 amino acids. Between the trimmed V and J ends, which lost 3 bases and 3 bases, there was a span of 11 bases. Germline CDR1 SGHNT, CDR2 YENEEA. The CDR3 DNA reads TGTGCCAGCAGCTTGGACACCCAGGACACCGGGGAGCTGTTTTTT. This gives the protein CASSLDTQDTGELFF.